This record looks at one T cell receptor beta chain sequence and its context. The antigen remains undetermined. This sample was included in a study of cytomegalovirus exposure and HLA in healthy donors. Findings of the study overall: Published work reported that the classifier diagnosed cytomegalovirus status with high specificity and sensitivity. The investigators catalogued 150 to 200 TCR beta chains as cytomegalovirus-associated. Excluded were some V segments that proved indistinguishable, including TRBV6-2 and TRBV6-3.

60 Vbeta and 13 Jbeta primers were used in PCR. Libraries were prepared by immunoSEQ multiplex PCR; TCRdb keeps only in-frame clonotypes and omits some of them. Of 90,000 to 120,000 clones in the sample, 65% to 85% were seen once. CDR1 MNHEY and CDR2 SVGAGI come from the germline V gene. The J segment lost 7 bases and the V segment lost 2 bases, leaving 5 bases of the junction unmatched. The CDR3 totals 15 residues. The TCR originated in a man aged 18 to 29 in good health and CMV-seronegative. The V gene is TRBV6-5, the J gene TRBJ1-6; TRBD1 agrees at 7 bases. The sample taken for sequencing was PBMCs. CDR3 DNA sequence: TGTGCCAGCAGTTACACCACAGGGGTGAATTCACCCCTCCACTTT. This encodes CASSYTTGVNSPLHF.